This is a list of T cell receptor beta chains from one sample in a study of T cell changes during pregnancy in multiple sclerosis. Only in-frame clones appear in the TCRdb table, and some are missing; sequencing was by immunoSEQ multiplex PCR. The sample lists tens of thousands of clones; approximately 95% were seen once. The material was peripheral blood, obtained after pregnancy. These receptors originate from a female donor in good health, enrolled as a control in a pregnancy study. CDR3s include the opening cysteine and the closing phenylalanine or tryptophan. D genes are given only for firm matches. Rows may omit the clone size; those that give it use once, few, many or a size class.

CDR3 length: 15
D gene: TRBD1
V gene: TRBV9
clone size: .
J gene: TRBJ2-1
CDR3 protein: CASSAGQGFANEQFF
CDR3 DNA: TGTGCCAGCAGCGCGGGACAGGGTTTCGCCAATGAGCAGTTCTTC

CDR3 length: 14
D gene: TRBD1
V gene: TRBV5-1
clone size: .
J gene: TRBJ1-2
CDR3 protein: CASSGGQGWNGYTF
CDR3 DNA: TGCGCCAGCAGCGGGGGACAGGGGTGGAACGGCTACACCTTC

CDR3 length: 13
D gene: .
V gene: TRBV11-2
clone size: .
J gene: TRBJ2-7
CDR3 protein: CASSLVPLYEQYF
CDR3 DNA: TGTGCCAGCAGCTTAGTCCCCCTATACGAGCAGTACTTC

CDR3 length: 13
D gene: .
V gene: TRBV28
clone size: .
J gene: TRBJ1-2
CDR3 protein: CASSSPGRYGYTF
CDR3 DNA: TGTGCCAGCAGTTCCCCGGGGAGGTATGGCTACACCTTC

CDR3 length: 12
D gene: TRBD2
V gene: TRBV2
clone size: .
J gene: TRBJ2-1
CDR3 protein: CASSQPGLVKVF
CDR3 DNA: TGTGCCAGCAGTCAACCGGGACTAGTAAAGGTCTTC

CDR3 length: 16
D gene: .
V gene: TRBV7-9
clone size: .
J gene: TRBJ2-1
CDR3 protein: CASSFPTSVGPGERFF
CDR3 DNA: TGTGCCAGCAGCTTCCCGACTTCCGTAGGGCCCGGGGAACGGTTCTTC

CDR3 length: 15
D gene: TRBD1
V gene: TRBV5-1
clone size: .
J gene: TRBJ1-3
CDR3 protein: CASSFTGAPGNTIYF
CDR3 DNA: TGCGCCAGCAGCTTCACAGGGGCACCTGGAAACACCATATATTTT

CDR3 length: 15
D gene: .
V gene: TRBV2
clone size: .
J gene: TRBJ1-4
CDR3 protein: CASSDSSRQNEKLFF
CDR3 DNA: TGTGCCAGCAGTGACAGTAGCCGGCAGAATGAAAAACTGTTTTTT

CDR3 length: 16
D gene: TRBD2
V gene: TRBV9
clone size: .
J gene: TRBJ2-7
CDR3 protein: CASSVGPWAGEGEQYF
CDR3 DNA: TGTGCCAGCAGCGTAGGCCCCTGGGCGGGGGAAGGGGAGCAGTACTTC

CDR3 length: 17
D gene: TRBD2
V gene: TRBV28
clone size: .
J gene: TRBJ2-3
CDR3 protein: CATTSAGTVSSTDTQYF
CDR3 DNA: TGTGCCACCACTAGCGCAGGAACGGTTTCTAGCACAGATACGCAGTATTTT

CDR3 length: 16
D gene: TRBD1
V gene: TRBV5-4
clone size: .
J gene: TRBJ2-3
CDR3 protein: CASSARQGTSTDTQYF
CDR3 DNA: TGTGCCAGCAGCGCGCGACAGGGGACTAGCACAGATACGCAGTATTTT

CDR3 length: 15
D gene: TRBD2
V gene: TRBV5-1
clone size: once
J gene: TRBJ2-3
CDR3 protein: CASSTISGSTDTQYF
CDR3 DNA: TGCGCCAGCAGCACAATAAGCGGGAGTACAGATACGCAGTATTTT

CDR3 length: 16
D gene: .
V gene: TRBV5-1
clone size: .
J gene: TRBJ1-1
CDR3 protein: CASSPYSTEPNTEAFF
CDR3 DNA: TGCGCCAGCAGTCCCTACTCAACTGAGCCGAACACTGAAGCTTTCTTT

CDR3 length: 15
D gene: TRBD1
V gene: TRBV5-6
clone size: .
J gene: TRBJ2-5
CDR3 protein: CASSRPGQGSETQYF
CDR3 DNA: TGTGCCAGCAGCCGTCCGGGACAGGGATCAGAGACCCAGTACTTC

CDR3 length: 15
D gene: TRBD2
V gene: TRBV5-1
clone size: once
J gene: TRBJ2-5
CDR3 protein: CASRLAGTRQETQYF
CDR3 DNA: TGCGCCAGCAGACTAGCGGGGACAAGGCAAGAGACCCAGTACTTC

CDR3 length: 13
D gene: .
V gene: TRBV21-1
clone size: .
J gene: TRBJ2-3
CDR3 protein: CASTWTGPDTQYF
CDR3 DNA: TGTGCCAGCACTTGGACAGGGCCAGATACGCAGTATTTT

CDR3 length: 14
D gene: .
V gene: TRBV19
clone size: .
J gene: TRBJ2-5
CDR3 protein: CASSNPGLLETQYF
CDR3 DNA: TGTGCCAGTAGTAATCCAGGGTTATTAGAGACCCAGTACTTC

CDR3 length: 14
D gene: .
V gene: TRBV5-3
clone size: .
J gene: TRBJ2-7
CDR3 protein: CARGAGMAYNEQYF
CDR3 DNA: TGTGCCAGGGGGGCAGGAATGGCTTACAACGAGCAGTACTTC

CDR3 length: 18
D gene: .
V gene: TRBV7-9
clone size: .
J gene: TRBJ2-1
CDR3 protein: CASSKRPSTVSSYNEQFF
CDR3 DNA: TGTGCCAGCAGTAAGAGGCCCTCGACAGTAAGCTCCTACAATGAGCAGTTCTTC

CDR3 length: 15
D gene: TRBD2
V gene: TRBV29-1
clone size: .
J gene: TRBJ2-3
CDR3 protein: CSVDLSGRAKDTQYF
CDR3 DNA: TGCAGCGTTGATCTTAGCGGGAGGGCCAAAGATACGCAGTATTTT

CDR3 length: 15
D gene: TRBD2
V gene: TRBV11-3
clone size: .
J gene: TRBJ2-3
CDR3 protein: CASSRTRANTDTQYF
CDR3 DNA: TGTGCCAGCAGCCGGACTAGGGCCAACACAGATACGCAGTATTTT

CDR3 length: 12
D gene: TRBD1
V gene: TRBV2
clone size: .
J gene: TRBJ2-7
CDR3 protein: CASSTGAYEQYF
CDR3 DNA: TGTGCCAGCAGCACAGGGGCCTACGAGCAGTACTTC

CDR3 length: 16
D gene: .
V gene: TRBV28
clone size: .
J gene: TRBJ1-5
CDR3 protein: CASSPLGGYSNQPQHF
CDR3 DNA: TGTGCCAGCAGTCCCCTCGGGGGGTATAGCAATCAGCCCCAGCATTTT

CDR3 length: 17
D gene: TRBD1
V gene: TRBV5-1
clone size: .
J gene: TRBJ2-2
CDR3 protein: CASSFGQGAANTGELFF
CDR3 DNA: TGCGCCAGCAGCTTCGGACAGGGGGCCGCGAACACCGGGGAGCTGTTTTTT

CDR3 length: 12
D gene: .
V gene: TRBV4-1
clone size: .
J gene: TRBJ2-1
CDR3 protein: CASSLVGNEQFF
CDR3 DNA: TGCGCCAGCAGTCTAGTGGGCAATGAGCAGTTCTTC

CDR3 length: 15
D gene: TRBD1
V gene: TRBV5-4
clone size: .
J gene: TRBJ1-3
CDR3 protein: CASSSTGGPGNTIYF
CDR3 DNA: TGTGCCAGCAGCTCTACAGGGGGCCCTGGAAACACCATATATTTT

CDR3 length: 15
D gene: TRBD1
V gene: TRBV4-1
clone size: .
J gene: TRBJ2-1
CDR3 protein: CASSQGQGALNEQFF
CDR3 DNA: TGCGCCAGCAGCCAAGGACAGGGGGCGTTAAATGAGCAGTTCTTC

CDR3 length: 13
D gene: TRBD2
V gene: TRBV7-9
clone size: .
J gene: TRBJ2-2
CDR3 protein: CASSYTSEGELFF
CDR3 DNA: TGTGCCAGCAGCTATACTAGCGAAGGGGAGCTGTTTTTT

CDR3 length: 15
D gene: .
V gene: TRBV5-1
clone size: once
J gene: TRBJ2-3
CDR3 protein: CASSLAASALDTQYF
CDR3 DNA: TGCGCCAGCAGCTTGGCCGCTAGCGCCTTGGATACGCAGTATTTT

CDR3 length: 15
D gene: TRBD2
V gene: TRBV5-1
clone size: .
J gene: TRBJ2-3
CDR3 protein: CASSYGGGSSDTQYF
CDR3 DNA: TGCGCCAGCAGCTACGGGGGGGGGTCCTCAGATACGCAGTATTTT

CDR3 length: 15
D gene: TRBD1
V gene: TRBV2
clone size: .
J gene: TRBJ2-4
CDR3 protein: CASLQGTLAKNIQYF
CDR3 DNA: TGTGCCAGTCTACAGGGGACCTTAGCCAAAAACATTCAGTACTTC

CDR3 length: 12
D gene: .
V gene: TRBV5-6
clone size: .
J gene: TRBJ2-2
CDR3 protein: CASTPGAGELFF
CDR3 DNA: TGTGCCAGCACCCCAGGGGCCGGGGAGCTGTTTTTT

CDR3 length: 12
D gene: TRBD1
V gene: TRBV28
clone size: .
J gene: TRBJ2-7
CDR3 protein: CASRGTGGEQYF
CDR3 DNA: TGTGCCAGCAGGGGGACAGGGGGCGAGCAGTACTTC